These 7 T cell receptor beta chains share one sample of origin, sequenced in a study of cytomegalovirus exposure and HLA in healthy donors. With 60 Vbeta and 13 Jbeta primers, the PCR was carried out. Libraries were prepared by immunoSEQ multiplex PCR; TCRdb keeps only in-frame clonotypes and omits some of them. The table shows roughly 100,000 clones, with 60% to 80% occurring only once. Sequencing was done on a sample of PBMCs. These receptors all come from a man between 25 and 39 years old in good health and CMV-seronegative.

CDR3 residues: CASSRRLGENIQYF. As DNA, the CDR3 is TGTGCCAGCAGCCGCCGACTCGGGGAAAACATTCAGTACTTC. V usage is TRBV13 and J usage is TRBJ2-4, with D perhaps TRBD2 (5 bases). The length of the CDR3 is 14 residues. Trimming cost V 5 bases and J 5 bases, with 13 bases left between them. Germline V CDR1 and CDR2: PRHDT, FYEKMQ (reference sequence).

This clone was observed a few times. The gene calls are TRBV15 and TRBJ2-1; perhaps TRBD1 as D (6 bases). The CDR3 spans 18 residues. Trimming pared 1 base from V and 0 bases from J, leaving 16 bases between. CDR1 LNHNV and CDR2 YYDKDF come from the germline V gene (reference sequence). CDR3 bases: TGTGCCACCAGCAGAGCAGGGGTTACAGGGAGCTCCTACAATGAGCAGTTCTTC. As protein: CATSRAGVTGSSYNEQFF.

The chain recombines TRBV7-9 with TRBJ2-5; D gene ambiguous. TRBJ2-7 explains the end of the DNA better; the J call may be wrong. The germline CDR1 and CDR2 sequences are SEHNR and FQNEAQ (reference sequence). The CDR3 covers 15 residues. The CDR3 region is CASSSSTGASYEQYF. CDR3 DNA sequence: TGTGCCAGCAGTTCTTCTACGGGTGCCAGCTACGAGCAGTACTTC.

V is TRBV6-5 and J is TRBJ1-1, with 8 bases matching TRBD1. The CDR3 runs 15 residues. CDR1 is MNHEY and CDR2 is SVGAGI in the germline V gene. Unmatched junction bases numbered 6, after V lost 5 bases and J lost 1 base. CDR3 in DNA: TGTGCCAGCAGTCCTTCCGGGACAGGGAACACTGAAGCTTTCTTT. Translating gives CASSPSGTGNTEAFF.

This clone showed up just a few times. The chain uses TRBV6-4 and TRBJ2-7; 9 bases line up with TRBD2. In germline, CDR1 is MRHNA, CDR2 SNTAGT. After removal of 2 bases from V and 5 bases from J, the junction contained 13 bases not matched to a gene. The CDR3 length is 17 residues. CDR3 region: CASSDIPGASGNHEQYF. The DNA for the CDR3 is TGTGCCAGCAGTGACATTCCCGGGGCTAGCGGGAACCACGAGCAGTACTTC.

This clone occurred a few times. The chain combines TRBV4-3 with TRBJ2-7; the D gene is possibly TRBD1 (6 bases). The V end was cut by 5 bases, the J end by 1 base, with 15 bases between. CDR3 length: 15 residues. Germline CDR1 reads LGHNA; CDR2 reads YSLEER. As DNA, the CDR3 is TGCGCCAGCAGCGAACAGGACAGCGGATCCTACGAGCAGTACTTC. Its translation: CASSEQDSGSYEQYF.

The chain uses TRBV30 and TRBJ1-2; D might be TRBD1 (5 bases). This CDR3 is 12 amino acids long. Germline CDR1 reads GTSNPN; CDR2 reads SVGIG (reference sequence). Trimming took off 6 bases at V and 8 bases at J, with 16 bases between the two ends. CDR3 nucleotides: TGTGCCTGCCCTACGGGGGGACGGGGCTACACCTTC. Translation gives CACPTGGRGYTF.